This TCR beta chain was sequenced in a study of T cell responses to AZD1222 COVID-19 vaccine. Overall study results and limits: The breadth and depth of Spike-specific TCRs increased once two AZD1222 doses had been given. Vaccine-related CD4 TCRs covered spike, predominating at 160-218 and 743-854. Donors, mostly white British, included more females; clonal diversity was possibly underestimated.

Some clones are missing from TCRdb's copy, which holds only in-frame ones; the method was immunoSEQ multiplex PCR. The sample yields approximately 46,000 clones, around 90% seen once. As to this clone: Its antigen is not identified.

Second-dose recipients at about 4 or about 12 weeks were treated as one pooled group. Germline V gene lookup returns CDR1 SGHRS and CDR2 YFSETQ. The CDR3 is 13 amino acids. Trimming at V came to 6 bases and at J to 4 bases, leaving 5 bases not matched to a gene. The sample consisted of peripheral blood, taken 28 days after the second AZD1222 dose. The chain combines TRBV5-1 with TRBJ2-5, with TRBD2 identical over 8 bases. This TCR was recovered from an adult who received the AZD1222 COVID-19 vaccine. In DNA form, the CDR3 reads TGCGCCAGCACCTCCGGGAGGGCAGAGACCCAGTACTTC. It yields the protein CASTSGRAETQYF.